This record looks at one TCR beta chain sequence and its context. The data derive from a study of blood T cell repertoires in COVID-19. About the study: Some COVID-19 samples were acute and others convalescent; all came from the United States, Italy and Spain. T cells, B-cell-depleted T cells, or PBMCs provided the cDNA or gDNA that served as material.

This CDR3 is 14 amino acids long. Per the germline V gene, CDR1 is SNHLY and CDR2 is FYNNEI. V dropped 8 bases and J dropped 10 bases, with 23 bases sitting between them. The authors' processing: Estimated nucleated cell counts came from reference gene primer amplification. Some clones are missing from TCRdb's copy, which holds only in-frame ones; the method was immunoSEQ multiplex PCR. V and J calls and clone size are those listed in that table; D and trimming were worked out from the DNA. The table includes some 230,000 clones, roughly four fifths detected once. Patients in Seattle were enrolled during active infection, then followed longitudinally.

This clonotype was obtained from a woman at least 80 years old with COVID-19, enrolled during active disease. Sequenced input: peripheral blood. The chain combines TRBV2 with TRBJ1-2; D unclear. DNA for the CDR3: TGTGCCAGCCTTGCGGAGCAGTTTATGGAGATCTACACCTTC. It specifies CASLAEQFMEIYTF.